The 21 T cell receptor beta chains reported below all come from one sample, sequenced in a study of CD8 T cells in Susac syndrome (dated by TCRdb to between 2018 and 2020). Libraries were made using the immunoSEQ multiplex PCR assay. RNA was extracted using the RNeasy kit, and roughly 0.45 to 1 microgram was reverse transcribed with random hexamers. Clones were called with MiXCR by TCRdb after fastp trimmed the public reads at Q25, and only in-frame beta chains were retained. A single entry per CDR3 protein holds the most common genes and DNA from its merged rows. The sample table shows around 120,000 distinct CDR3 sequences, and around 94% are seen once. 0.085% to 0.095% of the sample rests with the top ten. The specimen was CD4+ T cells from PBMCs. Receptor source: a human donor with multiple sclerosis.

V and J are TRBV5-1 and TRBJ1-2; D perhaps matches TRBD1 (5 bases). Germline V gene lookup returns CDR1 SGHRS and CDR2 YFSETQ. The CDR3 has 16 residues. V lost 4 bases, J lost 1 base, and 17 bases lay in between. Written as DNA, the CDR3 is TGCGCCAGCAGCGTCGACGGGAGGGGCCTTAACTATGGCTACACCTTC. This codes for CASSVDGRGLNYGYTF.

Written as DNA, the CDR3 is TGTGCCACAAGCGGGGGGCTTAGCAATCAGCCCCAGCATTTT. Encoded protein: CATSGGLSNQPQHF. This chain joins TRBV15 and TRBJ1-5; the D gene is possibly TRBD1 (6 bases). Between the trimmed V and J ends, which lost 9 bases and 0 bases, there was a span of 12 bases. Germline assignment: CDR1 LNHNV and CDR2 YYDKDF (reference sequence). CDR3 length: 14 residues.

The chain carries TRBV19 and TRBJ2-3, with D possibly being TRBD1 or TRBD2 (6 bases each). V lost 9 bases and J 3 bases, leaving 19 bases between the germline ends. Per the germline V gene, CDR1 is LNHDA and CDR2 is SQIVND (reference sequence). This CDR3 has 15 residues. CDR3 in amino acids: CASRDKGGKTDTQYF. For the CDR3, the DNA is TGTGCCAGCCGGGACAAGGGGGGCAAAACAGATACGCAGTATTTT.

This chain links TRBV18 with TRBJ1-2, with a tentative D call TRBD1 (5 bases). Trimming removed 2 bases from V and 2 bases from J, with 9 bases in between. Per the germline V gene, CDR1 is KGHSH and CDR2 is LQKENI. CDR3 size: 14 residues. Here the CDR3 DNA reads TGTGCCAGCTCACCAGGGGCACAAAACTATGGCTACACCTTC. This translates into CASSPGAQNYGYTF.

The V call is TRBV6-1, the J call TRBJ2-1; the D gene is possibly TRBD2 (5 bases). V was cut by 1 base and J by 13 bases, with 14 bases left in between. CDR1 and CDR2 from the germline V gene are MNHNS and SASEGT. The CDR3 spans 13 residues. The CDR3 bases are TGTGCCAGCAGTGAAGTGACTACTACTTCTCAGTTCTTC. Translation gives CASSEVTTTSQFF.

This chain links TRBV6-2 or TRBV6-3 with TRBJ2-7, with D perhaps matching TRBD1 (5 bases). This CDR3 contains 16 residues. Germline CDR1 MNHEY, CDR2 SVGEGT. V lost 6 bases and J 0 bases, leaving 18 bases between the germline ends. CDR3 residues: CASRRHAGLSSYEQYF. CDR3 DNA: TGTGCCAGCAGGAGGCATGCAGGGTTGAGCTCCTACGAGCAGTACTTC.

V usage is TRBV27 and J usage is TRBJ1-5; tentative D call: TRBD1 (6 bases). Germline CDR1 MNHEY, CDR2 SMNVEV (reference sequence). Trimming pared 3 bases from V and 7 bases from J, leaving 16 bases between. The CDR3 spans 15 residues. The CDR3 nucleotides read TGTGCCAGCAGTTTTACGGGGAGGGGGAGACAGCCCCAGCATTTT. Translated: CASSFTGRGRQPQHF.

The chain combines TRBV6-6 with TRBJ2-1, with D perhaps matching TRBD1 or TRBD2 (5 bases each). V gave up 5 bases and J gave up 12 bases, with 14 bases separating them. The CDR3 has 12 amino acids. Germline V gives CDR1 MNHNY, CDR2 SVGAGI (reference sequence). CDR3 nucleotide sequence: TGTGCCAGCAGTCAGGACAATCGGGGGCAGTTCTTC. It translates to CASSQDNRGQFF.

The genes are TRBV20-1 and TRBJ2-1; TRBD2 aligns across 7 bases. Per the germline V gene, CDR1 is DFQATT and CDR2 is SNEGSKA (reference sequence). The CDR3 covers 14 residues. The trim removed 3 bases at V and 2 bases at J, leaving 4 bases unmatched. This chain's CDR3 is CSASRRGTYNEQFF. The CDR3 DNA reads TGCAGTGCTAGTAGGCGGGGGACCTACAATGAGCAGTTCTTC.

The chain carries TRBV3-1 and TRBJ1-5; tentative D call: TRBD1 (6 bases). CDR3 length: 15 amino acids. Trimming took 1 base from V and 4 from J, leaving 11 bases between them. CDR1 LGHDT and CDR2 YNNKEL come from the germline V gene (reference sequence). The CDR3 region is CASSQGSQGNQPQHF. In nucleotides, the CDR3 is TGTGCCAGCAGCCAAGGTTCTCAGGGGAATCAGCCCCAGCATTTT.

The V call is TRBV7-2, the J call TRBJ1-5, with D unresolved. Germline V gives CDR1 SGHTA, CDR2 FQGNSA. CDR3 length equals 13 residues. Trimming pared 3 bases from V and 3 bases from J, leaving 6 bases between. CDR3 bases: TGTGCCAGCAGCTTCCGGGCCAATCAGCCCCAGCATTTT. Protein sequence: CASSFRANQPQHF.

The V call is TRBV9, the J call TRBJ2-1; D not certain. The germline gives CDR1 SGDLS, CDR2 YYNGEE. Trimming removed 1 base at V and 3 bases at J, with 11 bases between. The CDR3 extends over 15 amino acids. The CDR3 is CASSVKEYDYNEQFF. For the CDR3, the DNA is TGTGCCAGCAGCGTAAAGGAGTACGACTACAATGAGCAGTTCTTC.

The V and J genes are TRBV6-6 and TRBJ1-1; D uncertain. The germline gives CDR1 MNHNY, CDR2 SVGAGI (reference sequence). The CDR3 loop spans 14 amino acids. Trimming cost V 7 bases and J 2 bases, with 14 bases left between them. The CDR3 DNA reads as TGTGCCAGCAATCCCTCGGGTACAAACACTGAAGCTTTCTTT. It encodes CASNPSGTNTEAFF.

The CDR3 spells CASSWRGGATPTYEQYF. The DNA of the CDR3 is TGTGCCAGCAGCTGGAGGGGGGGGGCAACCCCTACCTACGAGCAGTACTTC. This sequence joins TRBV6-1 and TRBJ2-7; maybe TRBD2 (7 bases). CDR1 and CDR2 from the germline V gene are MNHNS and SASEGT. V lost 6 bases to trimming and J lost 2 bases, with 23 bases between them. The CDR3 spans 17 residues.

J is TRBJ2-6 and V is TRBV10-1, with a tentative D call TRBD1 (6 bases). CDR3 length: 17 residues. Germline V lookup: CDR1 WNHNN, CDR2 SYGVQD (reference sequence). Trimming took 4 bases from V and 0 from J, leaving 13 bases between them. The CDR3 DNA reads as TGCGCCAGCAGTGGAAACAGGGTCCCCTCTGGGGCCAACGTCCTGACTTTC. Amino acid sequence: CASSGNRVPSGANVLTF.

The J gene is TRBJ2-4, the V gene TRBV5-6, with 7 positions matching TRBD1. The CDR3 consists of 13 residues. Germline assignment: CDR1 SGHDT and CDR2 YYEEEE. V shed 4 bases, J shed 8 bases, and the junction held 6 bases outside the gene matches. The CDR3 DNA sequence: TGTGCCAGCAGCGCGGACAGGTCGGACATTCAGTACTTC. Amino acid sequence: CASSADRSDIQYF.

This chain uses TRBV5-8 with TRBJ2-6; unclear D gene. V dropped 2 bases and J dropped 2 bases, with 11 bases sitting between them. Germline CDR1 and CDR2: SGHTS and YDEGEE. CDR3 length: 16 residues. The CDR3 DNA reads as TGTGCCAGCAGCTTTTTTCAAGGAACTGGGGCCAACGTCCTGACTTTC. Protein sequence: CASSFFQGTGANVLTF.

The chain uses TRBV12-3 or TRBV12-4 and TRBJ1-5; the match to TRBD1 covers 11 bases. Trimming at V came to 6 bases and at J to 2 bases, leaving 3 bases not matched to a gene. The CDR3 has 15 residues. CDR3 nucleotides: TGTGCCAGCAGAGAGGGACAGGGGGGCAATCAGCCCCAGCATTTT. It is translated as CASREGQGGNQPQHF.

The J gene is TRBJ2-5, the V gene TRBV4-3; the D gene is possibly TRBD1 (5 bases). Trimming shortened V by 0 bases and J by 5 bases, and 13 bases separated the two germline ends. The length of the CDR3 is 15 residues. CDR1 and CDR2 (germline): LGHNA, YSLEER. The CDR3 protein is CASSQDQGPWETQYF. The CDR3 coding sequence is TGCGCCAGCAGCCAAGATCAGGGCCCATGGGAGACCCAGTACTTC.

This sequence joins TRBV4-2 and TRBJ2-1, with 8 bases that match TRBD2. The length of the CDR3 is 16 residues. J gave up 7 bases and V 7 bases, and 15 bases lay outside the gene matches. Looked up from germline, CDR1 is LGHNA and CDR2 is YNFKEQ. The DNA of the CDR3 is TGTGCCAGCACGGTCTTCGGGGGGGCGATAGGAAATGAGCAGTTCTTC. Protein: CASTVFGGAIGNEQFF.

CDR3: CASSYGYLQETQYF. The CDR3 region has the DNA TGTGCCAGCAGTTATGGCTATCTGCAAGAGACCCAGTACTTC. This sequence joins TRBV6-6 and TRBJ2-5; no clear D gene. Germline values: CDR1 MNHNY, CDR2 SVGAGI (reference sequence). The CDR3 sequence is 14 residues long. V lost 3 bases to trimming and J lost 2 bases, with 10 bases between them.